In its sample, the clone carrying this T cell receptor beta chain is medium-sized. Its cognate antigen is unknown. TCRdb re-analysed the 5' RACE reads in MiXCR, keeping a single row per CDR3 protein. The sample yields some 7,000 distinct CDR3 sequences, more than 13% seen once. Unmatched junction bases numbered 6, after V lost 0 bases and J lost 13 bases. The CDR3 loop spans 14 amino acids. From germline, CDR1 is MNHEY and CDR2 SVGEGT. Documented time point: sample taken at primary tumor resection. Tumor, nontumor lung or frozen PBMC supplied whole RNA that was sequenced unsorted. The data belong to a study of spatial heterogeneity in lung cancer. Study-wide results and caveats: Expanded intratumoral alpha and beta TCR counts tracked tumor mutation counts.

The specimen comprised lung tumor tissue, sampled at surgery. The chain has TRBV6-2 or TRBV6-3 and TRBJ2-1; TRBD2 matches at 10 bases. This clonotype originated in a female donor with early-stage non-small cell lung cancer. The CDR3 reads CASSYSTLAGEQFF. In nucleotides, the CDR3 is TGTGCCAGCAGTTACTCGACCCTAGCGGGGGAACAGTTCTTC.